The entry that follows covers one T cell receptor (beta chain) sequence. The data were taken from a study of patients and donors after allogeneic stem cell transplantation. This CDR3 is 15 amino acids long. Germline-derived CDR1 and CDR2 are SQVTM and ANQGSEA. The V segment lost 5 bases and the J segment 0 bases; nucleotides outside the gene matches: 4. TCRdb re-analysed the RT-PCR reads in MiXCR, keeping a single row per CDR3 protein. Among more than 150,000 distinct CDR3 sequences, roughly 40% were seen once, and the ten largest hold 33%. This TCR was sampled from a human donor who was either an allogeneic HSCT recipient or a stem cell or donor lymphocyte infusion donor (not recorded which). It is not recorded whose cells these are; they may come from a transplant donor. The chain has TRBV29-1 and TRBJ2-2; 9 positions agree with TRBD2. The specimen was blood, either unsorted or a sorted T cell fraction (not recorded which). CDR3 residues: CSVKLAGANTGELFF. The CDR3 DNA reads as TGCAGCGTTAAACTAGCGGGCGCGAACACCGGGGAGCTGTTTTTT.